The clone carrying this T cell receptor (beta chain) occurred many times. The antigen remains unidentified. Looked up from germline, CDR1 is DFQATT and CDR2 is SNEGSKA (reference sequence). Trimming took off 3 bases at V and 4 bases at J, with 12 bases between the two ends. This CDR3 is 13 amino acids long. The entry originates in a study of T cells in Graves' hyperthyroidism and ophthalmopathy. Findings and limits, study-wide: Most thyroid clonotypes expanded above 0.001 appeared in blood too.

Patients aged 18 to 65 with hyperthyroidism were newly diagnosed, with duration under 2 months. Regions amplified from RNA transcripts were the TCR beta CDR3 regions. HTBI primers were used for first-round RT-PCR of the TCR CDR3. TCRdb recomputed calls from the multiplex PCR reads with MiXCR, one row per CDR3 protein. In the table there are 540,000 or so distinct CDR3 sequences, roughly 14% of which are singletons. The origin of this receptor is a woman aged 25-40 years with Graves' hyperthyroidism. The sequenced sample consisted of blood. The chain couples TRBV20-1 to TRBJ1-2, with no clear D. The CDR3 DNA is TGCAGTGCTAGCGGGGAAATAAGCTATGGCTACACCTTC. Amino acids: CSASGEISYGYTF.